The 29 T cell receptor beta chains below were found in one sample sequenced in a study of regulatory T cells in long-lasting Graves disease. Stated time point: newly diagnosed GD, antithyroid drugs for less than 3 months. After RNA was extracted from PBMCs, the TCR library was made from it. Arm-PCR of CDR3 regions with iRepertoire HTBI primers generated TCR beta libraries. TCRdb itself ran the multiplex PCR reads through MiXCR, one entry per CDR3 protein. The sample consists of 560,000 or so distinct CDR3 sequences, roughly a sixth of them appearing once. The same data also contributed to another study, on T cells in Graves' hyperthyroidism and ophthalmopathy.

This specimen consisted of peripheral blood mononuclear cells (PBMCs), obtained at new diagnosis, from a patient treated with antithyroid drugs. The source is a man in his late teens or twenties with Graves disease.

To note about this clonotype: A junction boundary mismatches the germline segment, possibly from a read error. The chain uses TRBV5-1 and TRBJ2-5, with 7 bases fitting TRBD2. Germline V gives CDR1 SGHRS, CDR2 YFSETQ. This CDR3 contains 14 residues. CDR3 sequence (DNA): TGTGCCAGCAGCTTTGGGAGGGGTGGCGAGACCCAGTACTTC. Residues: CASSFGRGGETQYF.

This clonotype has ten or more counts. The chain couples TRBV12-3 or TRBV12-4 to TRBJ2-7; D perhaps matches TRBD2 (5 bases). This CDR3 spans 15 amino acids. V was trimmed by 7 bases and J by 0 bases, leaving 16 bases between them. This CDR3 is CASTLQLGSSYEQYF. The CDR3 nucleotides read TGTGCCAGCACGCTACAATTAGGGAGCTCCTACGAGCAGTACTTC.

This clonotype was detected only a few times. The V gene is TRBV27, the J gene TRBJ2-1; 10 bases align to TRBD2. V lost 3 bases, J lost 7 bases, and 6 bases stayed unmatched. The CDR3 loop spans 15 amino acids. Germline values: CDR1 MNHEY, CDR2 SMNVEV (reference sequence). The chain's CDR3 is CASSFDPSGRNEQFF. CDR3 bases: TGTGCCAGCAGTTTTGATCCTAGCGGGAGAAATGAGCAGTTCTTC.

Note on this clonotype: It is likely a read error: a sequence one base away is far more abundant. The CDR3 carries no conserved terminal phenylalanine or tryptophan, so it likely arises from a read error. V and J are TRBV11-1 and TRBJ2-1; 7 bases agree with TRBD2. Germline V CDR1 and CDR2: SGHAT, FQDESV (reference sequence). There are 12 residues in the CDR3. After removal of 3 bases from V and 9 bases from J, the junction contained 2 bases not matched to a gene. The CDR3 sequence: CASSLGGGEQFL. The CDR3, as DNA: TGTGCCAGCAGCTTGGGGGGGGGTGAGCAGTTCCTC.

This clonotype showed up just a few times. The chain combines TRBV11-3 with TRBJ2-3; D remains unclear. This CDR3 spans 14 amino acids. The V end was cut by 1 base, the J end by 7 bases, with 12 bases between. The germline V gene has CDR1 SGHNT and CDR2 YENEEA. The CDR3 is CASSLVGPVNTQYF. The CDR3 DNA reads TGTGCCAGCAGCTTAGTAGGCCCTGTGAATACGCAGTATTTT.

This clonotype was detected many times. The chain links TRBV2 to TRBJ2-5; 9 nucleotides match TRBD1. Germline CDR1 reads SNHLY; CDR2 reads FYNNEI. V was clipped by 3 bases and J by 5 bases; unmatched bases: 4. This CDR3 contains 14 residues. CDR3 sequence reads: CASSEYRGLETQYF. CDR3 nucleotides: TGTGCCAGCAGTGAGTACAGGGGGCTCGAGACCCAGTACTTC.

This clonotype was recorded many times. This chain links TRBV20-1 with TRBJ2-7; 10 bases align to TRBD2. V was clipped by 6 bases and J by 2 bases; unmatched bases: 10. The CDR3 sequence is 15 residues long. Germline V gene lookup returns CDR1 DFQATT and CDR2 SNEGSKA (reference sequence). The CDR3 nucleotides read TGCAGTGCACGTCGGACTAGCGGAGAAGCCTACGAGCAGTACTTC. Translating gives CSARRTSGEAYEQYF.

The V gene is TRBV7-6, the J gene TRBJ2-7; D tentatively fits TRBD1 or TRBD2 (5 bases each). Trimming left V 5 bases short and J 0 bases short, with 14 bases between. The CDR3 contains 15 residues. Per the germline V gene, CDR1 is SGHVS and CDR2 is FNYEAQ. CDR3 amino acids: CASSPGTSNSYEQYF. DNA for the CDR3: TGTGCCAGCAGCCCCGGGACCTCGAACTCCTACGAGCAGTACTTC.

There are a few counts of this clonotype. The V call is TRBV6-1, the J call TRBJ1-1, with a possible D match to TRBD1 (5 bases). The V gene lost 8 bases and the J gene lost 3 bases, with 16 bases spanning the gap. The CDR3 sequence is 14 residues long. Looked up from germline, CDR1 is MNHNS and CDR2 is SASEGT. CDR3 sequence: CASADRRGDTEAFF. The CDR3 coding sequence is TGTGCCAGCGCCGATCGTAGGGGTGACACTGAAGCTTTCTTT.

This clonotype was found many times. This chain links TRBV18 with TRBJ1-2, with 8 positions matching TRBD1. Trimming removed 4 bases from V and 4 bases from J; junction bases left unmatched: 5. The CDR3 spans 14 residues. CDR1 is KGHSH and CDR2 is LQKENI in the germline V gene. The CDR3 sequence is CASSRDQGAYGYTF. As DNA, the CDR3 is TGTGCCAGCTCACGGGACCAGGGGGCCTATGGCTACACCTTC.

The chain has TRBV19 and TRBJ2-6; D is unresolved. The CDR3 extends over 14 amino acids. From germline, CDR1 is LNHDA and CDR2 SQIVND (reference sequence). Trimming pared 9 bases from V and 0 bases from J, leaving 9 bases between. The CDR3 coding sequence is TGTGCCAGCAATCCGTCCTCTGGGGCCAACGTCCTGACTTTC. Protein sequence: CASNPSSGANVLTF.

This clonotype came up a few times. V usage is TRBV5-6 and J usage is TRBJ1-5; D is possibly TRBD1 (5 bases). CDR3 length equals 14 residues. Deletions cut 4 bases from V and 3 bases from J, with 11 bases between. Germline lookup yields CDR1 SGHDT and CDR2 YYEEEE. CDR3 coding DNA: TGTGCCAGCAGCACCCGGGACTACAATCAGCCCCAGCATTTT. The encoded protein is CASSTRDYNQPQHF.

The sample holds a few counts of this clonotype. The V call is TRBV20-1, the J call TRBJ1-5, with 10 bases aligning to TRBD1. The length of the CDR3 is 14 residues. Germline CDR1 DFQATT, CDR2 SNEGSKA (reference sequence). Trimming at V came to 5 bases and at J to 6 bases, leaving 7 bases not matched to a gene. The CDR3 loop reads CSAWTGGSVQPQHF. The DNA for the CDR3 is TGCAGTGCTTGGACAGGGGGTTCGGTTCAGCCCCAGCATTTT.

The table lists this clonotype with many counts. The rearrangement links TRBV29-1 to TRBJ1-1, with D hard to call. The CDR3 is made up of 12 amino acids. The V end lost 3 bases, the J end lost 6 bases, and 11 bases lay between the germline ends. Germline V gene lookup returns CDR1 SQVTM and CDR2 ANQGSEA. This chain's CDR3 is CSVDGFGAEAFF. CDR3 in DNA: TGCAGCGTTGATGGGTTCGGCGCTGAAGCTTTCTTT.

In this sample, this clonotype turned up many times. The CDR3 sequence is CASDGQGGEKLFF. The CDR3 DNA is TGTGCCAGCGACGGACAGGGGGGTGAAAAACTGTTTTTT. The chain employs TRBV2 and TRBJ1-4; 10 positions match TRBD1. The CDR3 is made up of 13 amino acids. Germline-derived CDR1 and CDR2 are SNHLY and FYNNEI. The ends lost 8 bases at V and 7 bases at J; junction bases unmatched: 4.

This clonotype has more than one count but fewer than ten. J is TRBJ1-2 and V is TRBV27; D is unresolved. Germline assignment: CDR1 MNHEY and CDR2 SMNVEV (reference sequence). The ends were cut back, 3 bases at V and 8 bases at J, with 16 bases in the middle. The CDR3 runs to 14 residues. Written as DNA, the CDR3 is TGTGCCAGCAGTTTCAACGCTAGACGGTGGGGCTACACCTTC. It is translated as CASSFNARRWGYTF.

In its sample, this clonotype was seen a few times. The chain employs TRBV30 and TRBJ1-1; D uncertain. The CDR3 length is 14 residues. The ends were cut back, 3 bases at V and 6 bases at J, with 17 bases in the middle. Germline lookup yields CDR1 GTSNPN and CDR2 SVGIG (reference sequence). CDR3 in amino acids: CAWSIPIGTSEAFF. Written as DNA, the CDR3 is TGTGCCTGGAGCATACCCATAGGTACGTCTGAAGCTTTCTTT.

CDR3 sequence reads: CASSLQGSGQETQYF. The CDR3 DNA is TGCGCCAGCAGCTTACAGGGGAGTGGGCAAGAGACCCAGTACTTC. This sequence joins TRBV5-1 and TRBJ2-5; 7 positions agree with TRBD1. The CDR3 loop spans 15 amino acids. From germline, CDR1 is SGHRS and CDR2 YFSETQ. With 2 bases clipped from V and 2 bases from J, the junction kept 6 bases outside the gene matches.

This clonotype has ten or more counts. The V gene is TRBV7-2, the J gene TRBJ1-1; D unresolved. The germline V and J ends were trimmed by 1 base and 0 bases, with 12 bases remaining between them. The CDR3 runs 16 residues. The V gene's germline CDR1 is SGHTA and CDR2 FQGNSA. CDR3 in DNA: TGTGCCAGCAGCTTAGTAAACGGGGAGGTGAACACTGAAGCTTTCTTT. Translated: CASSLVNGEVNTEAFF.

This clonotype was counted many times. This sequence joins TRBV3-1 and TRBJ2-7, with D maybe TRBD1 (5 bases). Germline V gives CDR1 LGHDT, CDR2 YNNKEL (reference sequence). There are 14 residues in the CDR3. Trimming cost V 4 bases and J 1 base, with 11 bases left between them. CDR3 protein: CASSRTTGSYEQYF. As DNA, the CDR3 is TGTGCCAGCAGCCGCACCACAGGATCCTACGAGCAGTACTTC.

This clonotype has a handful of counts. The rearrangement joins TRBV7-6 to TRBJ2-1, with D perhaps matching TRBD2 (5 bases). The CDR3 length is 18 residues. The V and J ends lost 1 base and 4 bases respectively, with 20 bases between them. Germline lookup yields CDR1 SGHVS and CDR2 FNYEAQ. The DNA for the CDR3 is TGTGCCAGCAGCTTAGAGGGTGGGAGCATACTAATTTACAATGAGCAGTTCTTC. Translating gives CASSLEGGSILIYNEQFF.

In its sample, this clonotype was seen many times. The chain links TRBV2 to TRBJ2-2, with D unclear. This CDR3 comprises 13 residues. The V gene lost 5 bases and the J gene lost 6 bases, with 10 bases spanning the gap. Germline V CDR1 and CDR2: SNHLY, FYNNEI. The CDR3 protein is CASSLGRPGELFF. The CDR3 DNA reads as TGTGCCAGCAGTCTCGGCAGGCCCGGGGAGCTGTTTTTT. The full variable domain, its missing parts supplied by reference TRBV2 and TRBJ2-2, is EPEVTQTPSHQVTQMGQEVILRCVPISNHLYFYWYRQILGQKVEFLVSFYNNEISEKSEIFDDQFSVERPDGSNFTLKIRSTKLEDSAMYFCASSLGRPGELFFGEGSRLTVL.

This rearrangement joins TRBV29-1 to TRBJ2-2; 8 positions match TRBD1. The CDR3 is 13 amino acids. Germline assignment: CDR1 SQVTM and CDR2 ANQGSEA. J lost 5 bases, V lost 7 bases, and 6 bases had no gene match. The DNA of the CDR3 is TGCAGCGGTCGGGACAGGTGGACCGGGGAGCTGTTTTTT. Its protein is CSGRDRWTGELFF.

This clonotype was seen ten or more times. This chain connects TRBV6-1 to TRBJ2-7, with no clear D. Germline V gene data show CDR1 as MNHNS and CDR2 as SASEGT. V was cut by 4 bases and J by 5 bases, with 15 bases left in between. The CDR3 runs to 14 residues. The CDR3 protein is CASSGASPLNEQYF. CDR3 DNA: TGTGCCAGCAGTGGAGCGAGCCCCCTGAACGAGCAGTACTTC.

Ten or more counts support this clonotype. This chain uses TRBV12-3 or TRBV12-4 with TRBJ2-7; the D gene is possibly TRBD2 (7 bases). Trimming pared 5 bases from V and 0 bases from J, leaving 11 bases between. CDR3 length equals 14 residues. The CDR3 protein is CASSGGGLSYEQYF. In DNA, the CDR3 is TGTGCCAGCAGTGGGGGGGGCCTCTCCTACGAGCAGTACTTC.

This sequence joins TRBV20-1 and TRBJ1-1; 8 nucleotides align to TRBD1. J lost 5 bases, V lost 6 bases, and 5 bases had no gene match. This CDR3 comprises 12 residues. CDR1 and CDR2 from the germline V gene are DFQATT and SNEGSKA (reference sequence). CDR3 residues: CSAAGDRTEAFF. The CDR3 DNA is TGCAGTGCCGCCGGGGACAGGACTGAAGCTTTCTTT.

This clonotype has just a few counts. The chain carries TRBV4-1 and TRBJ2-5, with a tentative D call TRBD1 (5 bases). CDR3 length equals 15 residues. Germline values: CDR1 MGHRA, CDR2 YSYEKL. V was trimmed by 3 bases and J by 5 bases, leaving 16 bases between them. As DNA, the CDR3 is TGCGCCAGCAGCCAGACACCAGGGTACGGGGAGACCCAGTACTTC. Its protein product is CASSQTPGYGETQYF.

This clonotype was picked up many times. This chain connects TRBV29-1 to TRBJ2-7; 7 bases fit TRBD2. CDR3 length: 13 residues. Germline lookup yields CDR1 SQVTM and CDR2 ANQGSEA. V lost 1 base and J lost 4; bases outside the gene matches: 4. The CDR3 is CSVEGLAEYEQYF. The CDR3 region has the DNA TGCAGCGTTGAAGGGCTAGCGGAATACGAGCAGTACTTC.

Only a few counts were recorded for this clonotype. The chain employs TRBV3-1 and TRBJ2-5; D is possibly TRBD1 or TRBD2 (5 bases each). The CDR3 contains 14 residues. V shed 3 bases and J shed 5 bases, with 13 bases lying between them. Germline V lookup: CDR1 LGHDT, CDR2 YNNKEL (reference sequence). The CDR3 coding sequence is TGTGCCAGCAGCCAGACGGGACGCGGGGAGACCCAGTACTTC. It translates to CASSQTGRGETQYF.